The following is a T cell receptor beta chain sequence with its context. Its antigen is not identified. The data derive from a study of memory CD4+ T cells and cytomegalovirus serostatus. TCRdb's table, derived via immunoSEQ multiplex PCR, lists solely in-frame clones and lacks some. The sample gives 56,000 or so clones, around three quarters of which show up once; roughly 1.7% is in the top ten. The CDR3 runs to 15 residues. CDR1 and CDR2 from the germline V gene are LNHNV and YYDKDF (reference sequence). V trimming: 3 bases; J trimming: 2 bases; junction bases outside the gene matches: 5. Single viable CD3+CD4+CD8-CD45RO+ cells were sorted as the memory CD4+ T cells. Whole-study results and caveats: The CMV-associated TCR signature appears largely within the CD4+ memory repertoire.

Sequenced: memory CD4+ T cells from blood. The chain employs TRBV15 and TRBJ2-5; 8 nucleotides match TRBD1. This receptor was identified in an adult in good health and CMV-seronegative. The DNA for the CDR3 is TGTGCCACCAGCAGCGGAGACAGGGGTCAAGAGACCCAGTACTTC. Translating gives CATSSGDRGQETQYF.